The 10 T cell receptor beta chains below come from one sample, sequenced in a study of vaccination and CD4 T cells after COVID-19. Their recognized antigens are unknown. Treatment reported: approximately 10-day PBMC culture with coronavirus spike peptide pools or control peptides (ViraFEST assay). Once obtained from cultured CD4+ T cells, the DNA was sequenced using the Oncomine TCR Beta short-read assay. In TCRdb, the PCR reads were re-called with MiXCR into one record per CDR3 protein. The repertoire holds around 10,000 distinct CDR3 sequences, with roughly 50% as singletons. The sample taken for sequencing was CD4+ T cells from blood, cultured in vitro. All receptors come from a human donor who had recovered from COVID-19.

V gene TRBV15 combines with J gene TRBJ2-1, with 10 bases that match TRBD2. Germline loops: CDR1 LNHNV, CDR2 YYDKDF (reference sequence). The CDR3 is made up of 18 amino acids. The ends lost 0 bases at V and 4 bases at J; junction bases unmatched: 9. This CDR3 is CATSRDLSGGAGYNEQFF. CDR3 DNA sequence: TGTGCCACCAGCAGAGATCTGAGCGGGGGGGCCGGGTACAATGAGCAGTTCTTC. Using reference TRBV15 and TRBJ2-1 for the parts outside the CDR3, the full variable domain is DAMVIQNPRYQVTQFGKPVTLSCSQTLNHNVMYWYQQKSSQAPKLLFHYYDKDFNNEADTPDNFQSRRPNTSFCFLDIRSPGLGDTAMYLCATSRDLSGGAGYNEQFFGPGTRLTVL.

This clonotype has only a few counts. The chain links TRBV21-1 to TRBJ2-7; TRBD1 was called by the table and not checked on the DNA. TRBV21-1 is flagged as a pseudogene. This CDR3 comprises 16 residues. The CDR3 region is CASSKVARQRIYEQYF. The CDR3 bases are TGTGCCAGCAGCAAAGTTGCGAGACAGAGGATCTACGAGCAGTACTTC.

This clonotype was found a few times. The V and J genes are TRBV20-1 and TRBJ2-5; TRBD1 or TRBD2 may be the D gene (6 bases each). Trimming removed 6 bases from V and 4 bases from J, with 18 bases in between. Germline CDR1 and CDR2: DFQATT and SNEGSKA (reference sequence). This CDR3 spans 14 amino acids. CDR3 coding DNA: TGCAGTGCAGAAAGTAGGGGGGCGGGAGAGACCCAGTACTTC. Protein: CSAESRGAGETQYF.

The chain uses TRBV18 and TRBJ2-7, with D perhaps TRBD1 or TRBD2 (5 bases each). The CDR3 loop spans 13 amino acids. V shed 9 bases and J shed 0 bases, with 12 bases lying between them. The germline V gene encodes CDR1 KGHSH and CDR2 LQKENI. The CDR3 DNA sequence: TGTGCCAGTGGGACCGCTACCTCCTACGAGCAGTACTTC. Translating it yields CASGTATSYEQYF.

This clonotype was observed a handful of times. The chain recombines TRBV28 with TRBJ1-2, with 11 bases fitting TRBD1. V dropped 5 bases and J dropped 5; count of bases not matched to a gene: 7. Germline assignment: CDR1 MDHEN and CDR2 SYDVKM. The CDR3 runs to 15 residues. CDR3 sequence (DNA): TGTGCCAGCAGTCTAGGACAGGGGGCAGTTTATGGCTACACCTTC. This codes for CASSLGQGAVYGYTF.

The rearrangement links TRBV5-8 to TRBJ1-5, with TRBD1 matching 7 bases. CDR3 length: 15 amino acids. Germline V gene data show CDR1 as SGHTS and CDR2 as YDEGEE. Unmatched junction bases numbered 8, after V lost 7 bases and J lost 1 base. The CDR3 loop is CASCRGSVSNQPQHF. The DNA of the CDR3 is TGTGCCAGCTGCAGGGGGTCGGTAAGCAATCAGCCCCAGCATTTT. Full variable domain (rest looked up from reference TRBV5-8 and TRBJ1-5): EAGVTQSPTHLIKTRGQQATLRCSPISGHTSVYWYQQALGLGLQFLLWYDEGEERNRGNFPPRFSGRQFPNYSSELNVNALELEDSALYLCASCRGSVSNQPQHFGDGTRLSIL.

V and J are TRBV6-4 and TRBJ2-1, with D tentatively TRBD2 (5 bases). Germline CDR1 reads MRHNA; CDR2 reads SNTAGT. Deletions cut 5 bases from V and 5 bases from J, with 13 bases between. The CDR3 spans 14 residues. The CDR3, as DNA: TGTGCCAGCAGTCCGGAGGCCAGGAACAATGAGCAGTTCTTC. Translated: CASSPEARNNEQFF.

This chain joins TRBV19 and TRBJ2-2; D possibly corresponds to TRBD1 (6 bases). V lost 6 bases, J lost 0 bases, and 14 bases lay in between. This CDR3 has 16 residues. From germline, CDR1 is LNHDA and CDR2 SQIVND (reference sequence). The CDR3 loop reads CASSDGQLTNTGELFF. For the CDR3, the DNA is TGTGCCAGTAGCGACGGACAGCTCACGAACACCGGGGAGCTGTTTTTT.

The CDR3 DNA is TGTGCCAGCAGCCTGCCCCCGGGACAGGGATCCTATGGCTACACCTTC. Protein: CASSLPPGQGSYGYTF. The chain employs TRBV12-3 or TRBV12-4 and TRBJ1-2; 9 bases agree with TRBD1. The CDR3 runs to 16 residues. The V and J ends lost 6 bases and 4 bases, in that order; junction bases with no gene match: 12.

The V gene is TRBV7-8, the J gene TRBJ1-1, with 10 positions matching TRBD1. The V segment lost 7 bases and the J segment 0 bases; nucleotides outside the gene matches: 5. This CDR3 is 15 amino acids long. CDR1 and CDR2 from the germline V gene are SGHVS and FQNEAQ. The CDR3 DNA reads TGTGCCAGCACTCGGGGACAGGGGATGAACACTGAAGCTTTCTTT. It translates to CASTRGQGMNTEAFF.